This T cell receptor beta chain was captured in a study of naive and memory T cell subsets. The study, taken as a whole, reports: Gini index rose across naive, CM, EM and EMRA in CD4 and CD8.

Two oligonucleotides, mixed equimolar, formed the beta constant-region primer covering TRBC1 and TRBC2. Ligated cDNA was amplified by four rounds of PCR with nested alpha and beta constant-region primers and SP2. A 12-nucleotide UMI and the SP2 primer were added to the cDNA 3' end by oligonucleotide ligation. In TCRdb, the UMI-ligation and nested PCR reads were re-called with MiXCR into one record per CDR3 protein. The profile covers about 17,000 distinct CDR3 sequences, with roughly 8.7% appearing a single time and 20% to 25% taken by the ten largest. CD4+ T cell IFNgamma after overnight CMV lysate exposure gave donor CMV status. The ends were cut back, 0 bases at V and 1 base at J, with 10 bases in the middle. CDR3 length: 16 residues. From germline, CDR1 is LGHNA and CDR2 YSLEER. Comments on this clonotype: The antigen remains unidentified.

J is TRBJ1-3 and V is TRBV4-3; D ambiguous. The receptor was derived from a human donor in good health. The sample taken for sequencing was central memory CD8+ T cells from blood. CDR3 nucleotide sequence: TGCGCCAGCAGCCAAGATGGTCCGGGATCTGGAAACACCATATATTTT. Translation: CASSQDGPGSGNTIYF.